The rows below give T cell receptor beta chains drawn from one sample of a study of spatial heterogeneity in lung cancer. MiXCR, run by TCRdb on the 5' RACE reads, gives a single entry per CDR3 protein. The sample holds 25,000 or so distinct CDR3 sequences, about 4.4% seen once. Specimen: PBMCs, collected at surgery. Receptors originate from a male donor with early-stage non-small cell lung cancer. Each CDR3 is given with its conserved first and last residue. Each record gives: D gene, V gene, J gene, clone size, CDR3 DNA, CDR3 protein. A D gene is named only where the DNA matches it firmly. Clone size, where shown, is once, few, many, or a class for clones that have expanded.

d_call: TRBD1
v_call: TRBV4-1
j_call: TRBJ2-5
clone_size: NA
cdr3_nt: TGCGCCAGCAGCCAGGGGACAGTAGAGACCCAGTACTTC
cdr3_aa: CASSQGTVETQYF

d_call: NA
v_call: TRBV6-5
j_call: TRBJ1-1
clone_size: NA
cdr3_nt: TGTGCCAGCAGGACGGGCACTGAAGCTTTCTTT
cdr3_aa: CASRTGTEAFF

d_call: NA
v_call: TRBV7-8
j_call: TRBJ1-5
clone_size: many
cdr3_nt: TGTGCCAGCAGCGAAGTCGCAGGGATTGCGGGGTATCAGCCCCAGCATTTT
cdr3_aa: CASSEVAGIAGYQPQHF

d_call: TRBD1
v_call: TRBV19
j_call: TRBJ2-3
clone_size: many
cdr3_nt: TGTGCCAGTAGTATTCAGGGGGCTGATGATACGCAGTATTTT
cdr3_aa: CASSIQGADDTQYF

d_call: NA
v_call: TRBV20-1
j_call: TRBJ2-7
clone_size: many
cdr3_nt: TGCAGTGCTAGTGGGGGCTGGATCTACGAGCAGTACTTC
cdr3_aa: CSASGGWIYEQYF

d_call: NA
v_call: TRBV12-3/TRBV12-4
j_call: TRBJ1-4
clone_size: many
cdr3_nt: TGTGCCAGCAGTTTATCCCAAAGTTACGAAAAACTGTTTTTT
cdr3_aa: CASSLSQSYEKLFF

d_call: NA
v_call: TRBV6-2/TRBV6-3
j_call: TRBJ1-1
clone_size: many
cdr3_nt: TGTGCCAGCAGTGCACTCACGAACACTGAAGCTTTCTTT
cdr3_aa: CASSALTNTEAFF

d_call: NA
v_call: TRBV6-2/TRBV6-3
j_call: TRBJ2-3
clone_size: many
cdr3_nt: TGTGCCAGCAGATCCCCGACTGGCGTGTATACGCAGTATTTT
cdr3_aa: CASRSPTGVYTQYF

d_call: NA
v_call: TRBV20-1
j_call: TRBJ1-4
clone_size: many
cdr3_nt: TGCAGTGCTAGAGATCCTAGTAAGGGCCAATCGGTAGGGGAAAAACTGTTTTTT
cdr3_aa: CSARDPSKGQSVGEKLFF

d_call: NA
v_call: TRBV29-1
j_call: TRBJ2-6
clone_size: many
cdr3_nt: TGCAGCGTTGAACCTAGGACAGAGAGCTCTGGGGCCAACGTCCTGACTTTC
cdr3_aa: CSVEPRTESSGANVLTF

d_call: TRBD1
v_call: TRBV7-9
j_call: TRBJ2-7
clone_size: many
cdr3_nt: TGTGCCAGCAGCCGAGGGACAGGGTGGCAGTACGAGCAGTACTTC
cdr3_aa: CASSRGTGWQYEQYF

d_call: NA
v_call: TRBV11-2
j_call: TRBJ2-1
clone_size: medium-sized
cdr3_nt: TGTGCCAGCAGCTTAGGGCGGGTAGAGCAGTTCTTC
cdr3_aa: CASSLGRVEQFF

d_call: NA
v_call: TRBV20-1
j_call: TRBJ2-3
clone_size: few
cdr3_nt: TGCAGTGCTAAGTCAGATACGCAGTATTTT
cdr3_aa: CSAKSDTQYF

d_call: NA
v_call: TRBV7-2
j_call: TRBJ1-2
clone_size: many
cdr3_nt: TGTGCCAGCACCCAAAAAAATGGACAAGAGTATGGCTACACCTTC
cdr3_aa: CASTQKNGQEYGYTF

d_call: NA
v_call: TRBV19
j_call: TRBJ2-4
clone_size: many
cdr3_nt: TGTGCCAGTAACCTTCTGGGGGCGGTCAAAAACATTCAGTACTTC
cdr3_aa: CASNLLGAVKNIQYF

d_call: TRBD1
v_call: TRBV25-1
j_call: TRBJ1-2
clone_size: NA
cdr3_nt: TGTGCCAGCAGTGCCGATTTGGGGACAGGGAAGAGCTACACCTTC
cdr3_aa: CASSADLGTGKSYTF

d_call: NA
v_call: TRBV10-3
j_call: TRBJ1-3
clone_size: medium-sized
cdr3_nt: TGTGCCATCAGTGAGAGGGCTTCCTCTGGAAACACCATATATTTT
cdr3_aa: CAISERASSGNTIYF

d_call: TRBD2
v_call: TRBV19
j_call: TRBJ2-2
clone_size: many
cdr3_nt: TGTGCCAGTAGTATAGAATCTAGCGGGGGGGTCCCCAGAAACACCGGGGAGCTGTTTTTT
cdr3_aa: CASSIESSGGVPRNTGELFF

d_call: NA
v_call: TRBV5-1
j_call: TRBJ1-2
clone_size: many
cdr3_nt: TGCGCCAGCAGCTTGTTTGTACAGGCATCCAGAGGCTACACCTTC
cdr3_aa: CASSLFVQASRGYTF

d_call: NA
v_call: TRBV7-2
j_call: TRBJ1-1
clone_size: many
cdr3_nt: TGTGCCAGCGGAAACTACTCCGGGGGTAGGACTGAAGCTTTCTTT
cdr3_aa: CASGNYSGGRTEAFF

d_call: NA
v_call: TRBV14
j_call: TRBJ2-1
clone_size: few
cdr3_nt: TGTGCCAGCAGCCCCCTTGGCAGCGACGGCACTGAGCAGTTCTTC
cdr3_aa: CASSPLGSDGTEQFF

d_call: NA
v_call: TRBV24-1
j_call: TRBJ2-6
clone_size: many
cdr3_nt: TGTGCCACCCGGCCCTCTGGGGCCAACGTCCTGACTTTC
cdr3_aa: CATRPSGANVLTF

d_call: NA
v_call: TRBV2
j_call: TRBJ2-5
clone_size: many
cdr3_nt: TGTGCCAGCCAACTAGCCCAAGAGACCCAGTACTTC
cdr3_aa: CASQLAQETQYF

d_call: TRBD2
v_call: TRBV27
j_call: TRBJ2-7
clone_size: many
cdr3_nt: TGTGCCAGCAGCCGGACTAGACCATCCGAGCAGTACTTC
cdr3_aa: CASSRTRPSEQYF

d_call: NA
v_call: TRBV28
j_call: TRBJ2-1
clone_size: NA
cdr3_nt: TGTGCCAGCAGTTTATGGGGTGAATACAATGAGCAGTTCTTC
cdr3_aa: CASSLWGEYNEQFF

d_call: NA
v_call: TRBV2
j_call: TRBJ1-1
clone_size: many
cdr3_nt: TGTGCCAGCAGTGAGGACAGGAACACTGAAGCTTTCTTT
cdr3_aa: CASSEDRNTEAFF

d_call: NA
v_call: TRBV7-2
j_call: TRBJ1-4
clone_size: many
cdr3_nt: TGTGCCAGCAGCTTAGCGAGTAGGGGGGGAAAACTGTTTTTT
cdr3_aa: CASSLASRGGKLFF

d_call: NA
v_call: TRBV6-4
j_call: TRBJ1-6
clone_size: many
cdr3_nt: TGTGCCAGCAGGGAAGCGGGAACGGATAATTCACCCCTCCACTTT
cdr3_aa: CASREAGTDNSPLHF

d_call: TRBD1
v_call: TRBV6-2/TRBV6-3
j_call: TRBJ1-5
clone_size: many
cdr3_nt: TGTGCCACCGGGGACAGGGTGGTTCAGCCCCAGCATTTT
cdr3_aa: CATGDRVVQPQHF

d_call: TRBD2
v_call: TRBV19
j_call: TRBJ2-2
clone_size: many
cdr3_nt: TGTGCCAGTAATCTCGGGGGGTCCGGGGAGCTGTTTTTT
cdr3_aa: CASNLGGSGELFF

d_call: TRBD1
v_call: TRBV2
j_call: TRBJ2-7
clone_size: many
cdr3_nt: TGTGCCAGCAGTGATGTTGGCCTCAAGACAGGGATCTACGAGCAGTACTTC
cdr3_aa: CASSDVGLKTGIYEQYF

d_call: TRBD1
v_call: TRBV12-3/TRBV12-4
j_call: TRBJ1-1
clone_size: NA
cdr3_nt: TGTGCCAGCAGCCCACAGGGGCGGGCCACTGAAGCTTTCTTT
cdr3_aa: CASSPQGRATEAFF

d_call: NA
v_call: TRBV6-1
j_call: TRBJ2-7
clone_size: many
cdr3_nt: TGTGCCTCCCGGACAGATACCTACGAGCAGTACTTC
cdr3_aa: CASRTDTYEQYF

d_call: NA
v_call: TRBV5-1
j_call: TRBJ2-7
clone_size: many
cdr3_nt: TGCGCCAGCAGCTCGAACTACGAGCAGTACTTC
cdr3_aa: CASSSNYEQYF

d_call: NA
v_call: TRBV6-5
j_call: TRBJ1-1
clone_size: NA
cdr3_nt: TGTGCCAGCAGTTACTCACGGGGTAGGAACACTGAAGCTTTCTTT
cdr3_aa: CASSYSRGRNTEAFF

d_call: NA
v_call: TRBV20-1
j_call: TRBJ2-7
clone_size: many
cdr3_nt: TGCAGTGCTAGCTCACACAGTCCTGCCTACGAGCAGTACTTC
cdr3_aa: CSASSHSPAYEQYF

d_call: NA
v_call: TRBV7-2
j_call: TRBJ2-3
clone_size: few
cdr3_nt: TGTGCCAGCAGCCAACGGCGGGGTTCCACAGATACGCAGTATTTT
cdr3_aa: CASSQRRGSTDTQYF

d_call: TRBD2
v_call: TRBV29-1
j_call: TRBJ2-3
clone_size: many
cdr3_nt: TGCAGCGTTGGCAGCCCCGGGACTAAGCACGATACGCAGTATTTT
cdr3_aa: CSVGSPGTKHDTQYF

d_call: NA
v_call: TRBV12-3/TRBV12-4
j_call: TRBJ1-3
clone_size: many
cdr3_nt: TGTGCCAGCGGAAACAGGGACTACGCTGGAAACACCATATATTTT
cdr3_aa: CASGNRDYAGNTIYF

d_call: NA
v_call: TRBV6-6
j_call: TRBJ1-1
clone_size: many
cdr3_nt: TGTGCCAGCCCGAGTGGGGTAGGTGAAGCTTTCTTT
cdr3_aa: CASPSGVGEAFF